Listed below are T cell receptor beta chains from one sample, sequenced in a study of cytomegalovirus exposure and HLA in healthy donors. Assay used: immunoSEQ multiplex PCR; TCRdb lists only in-frame clones, some missing. The top ten hold 2% to 3% of the sample, which has about 120,000 clones, approximately 80% seen once. The sample comprised PBMCs. Receptors were obtained from a female donor in good health and CMV-seronegative. CDR3s include the opening cysteine and the closing phenylalanine or tryptophan. A D gene is named only where the DNA matches it firmly. Expanded clones get a size class; other rows say once, few or many, or leave the size out.

v_gene: TRBV7-9; d_gene: -; j_gene: TRBJ1-5; abundance: once; CDR3nt: TGTGCCAGCAGCCTGGGACACGACAATCAGCCCCAGCATTTT; CDR3aa: CASSLGHDNQPQHF
v_gene: TRBV5-1; d_gene: -; j_gene: TRBJ2-1; abundance: -; CDR3nt: TGCGCCAGCAGCTTACAAGGAACACTAGGTGAGCAGTTCTTC; CDR3aa: CASSLQGTLGEQFF
v_gene: TRBV2; d_gene: -; j_gene: TRBJ2-5; abundance: -; CDR3nt: TGTGCCACAACGGGGGAGTCAGAGACCCAGTACTTC; CDR3aa: CATTGESETQYF
v_gene: TRBV6-1; d_gene: TRBD1; j_gene: TRBJ1-6; abundance: -; CDR3nt: TGTGCCAGCAGAGCAGGACAGGCGGTTAATTCACCCCTCCACTTT; CDR3aa: CASRAGQAVNSPLHF
v_gene: TRBV5-1; d_gene: TRBD1; j_gene: TRBJ2-5; abundance: -; CDR3nt: TGCGCCAGCAGTTTAGGACAGGAAGGGGGAGAGACCCAGTACTTC; CDR3aa: CASSLGQEGGETQYF
v_gene: TRBV4-3; d_gene: -; j_gene: TRBJ2-1; abundance: -; CDR3nt: TGCGCCAGCAGCCAGACGGGGGACTTCAATGAGCAGTTCTTC; CDR3aa: CASSQTGDFNEQFF
v_gene: TRBV7-6; d_gene: -; j_gene: TRBJ2-1; abundance: few; CDR3nt: TGTGCCAGCAGCCCCCGGGGCGGGGACAATGAGCAGTTCTTC; CDR3aa: CASSPRGGDNEQFF
v_gene: TRBV10-2; d_gene: TRBD2; j_gene: TRBJ2-3; abundance: -; CDR3nt: TGCGCCAGCAACGGACTAGCGGTTAGCACAGATACGCAGTATTTT; CDR3aa: CASNGLAVSTDTQYF
v_gene: TRBV9; d_gene: -; j_gene: TRBJ2-1; abundance: -; CDR3nt: TGTGCCAGCAGCGTAGACGAGGGCTCCTACAATGAGCAGTTCTTC; CDR3aa: CASSVDEGSYNEQFF
v_gene: TRBV5-4; d_gene: TRBD2; j_gene: TRBJ2-1; abundance: -; CDR3nt: TGTGCCAGCAGCTCGCCTCTTGCGGGGGGTTACAATGAGCAGTTCTTC; CDR3aa: CASSSPLAGGYNEQFF
v_gene: TRBV6-6; d_gene: TRBD1; j_gene: TRBJ1-3; abundance: few; CDR3nt: TGTGCCAGCAGTGGGGGACAGGGAAACACCATATATTTT; CDR3aa: CASSGGQGNTIYF
v_gene: TRBV7-2; d_gene: TRBD1; j_gene: TRBJ2-2; abundance: -; CDR3nt: TGTGCCAGCGATGGGACAGGGCCCACCGGGGAGCTGTTTTTT; CDR3aa: CASDGTGPTGELFF
v_gene: TRBV6-1; d_gene: TRBD2; j_gene: TRBJ2-2; abundance: few; CDR3nt: TGTGCCAGCAGTCGGGGGGAAACCGGGGAGCTGTTTTTT; CDR3aa: CASSRGETGELFF
v_gene: TRBV6-1; d_gene: -; j_gene: TRBJ1-6; abundance: -; CDR3nt: TGTGCCAGCAGTGAAGTCAGGGGAACTTCACCCCTCCACTTT; CDR3aa: CASSEVRGTSPLHF
v_gene: TRBV4-2; d_gene: -; j_gene: TRBJ1-2; abundance: -; CDR3nt: TGTGCCAGCAGCCAAGATAAGTCGCCAGACTATGGCTACACCTTC; CDR3aa: CASSQDKSPDYGYTF
v_gene: TRBV10-3; d_gene: -; j_gene: TRBJ1-1; abundance: -; CDR3nt: TGTGCCATCAGTGGTGGGGTAGTAGGGGCTATGAACACTGAAGCTTTCTTT; CDR3aa: CAISGGVVGAMNTEAFF
v_gene: TRBV19; d_gene: TRBD1; j_gene: TRBJ1-2; abundance: -; CDR3nt: TGTGCCAGTAGGCCCACATTTGGGACAGGGGCACTCGATGGTGGCTATGGCTACACCTTC; CDR3aa: CASRPTFGTGALDGGYGYTF
v_gene: TRBV30; d_gene: TRBD1; j_gene: TRBJ2-3; abundance: -; CDR3nt: TGTGCCTGCGAGCCGGGACAGGGGACAGATACGCAGTATTTT; CDR3aa: CACEPGQGTDTQYF
v_gene: TRBV18; d_gene: TRBD1; j_gene: TRBJ1-2; abundance: -; CDR3nt: TGTGCCAGCTCACCGGGGCGGACAGGGTTGAGTCCCACCTATGGCTACACCTTC; CDR3aa: CASSPGRTGLSPTYGYTF
v_gene: TRBV4-2; d_gene: -; j_gene: TRBJ1-4; abundance: few; CDR3nt: TGTGCCAGCAGTCTGGTGGGCCCGAATGAAAAACTGTTTTTT; CDR3aa: CASSLVGPNEKLFF
v_gene: TRBV13; d_gene: -; j_gene: TRBJ2-1; abundance: -; CDR3nt: TGTGCCAGCAGCTTGGGTGCGGGTGAGCAGTTCTTC; CDR3aa: CASSLGAGEQFF
v_gene: TRBV4-3; d_gene: -; j_gene: TRBJ1-5; abundance: -; CDR3nt: TGCGCCAGCAGCCAAGGACAGAACAATCAGCCCCAGCATTTT; CDR3aa: CASSQGQNNQPQHF
v_gene: TRBV5-1; d_gene: -; j_gene: TRBJ2-7; abundance: -; CDR3nt: TGCGCCAGCAGCGCGGACTCGGGGGGCCAGTCCTACGAGCAGTACTTC; CDR3aa: CASSADSGGQSYEQYF
v_gene: TRBV25-1; d_gene: -; j_gene: TRBJ1-1; abundance: few; CDR3nt: TGTGCCAGCAGTGGCGGACAGAACACTGAAGCTTTCTTT; CDR3aa: CASSGGQNTEAFF
v_gene: TRBV5-5; d_gene: -; j_gene: TRBJ2-2; abundance: -; CDR3nt: TGTGCCAGCACCCGTTGGTCTAGCGCTGACACCGGGGAGCTGTTTTTT; CDR3aa: CASTRWSSADTGELFF
v_gene: TRBV5-4; d_gene: TRBD1; j_gene: TRBJ1-2; abundance: -; CDR3nt: TGTGCCAGCAGCTTGTTCGCAGGGGGCGGCTACACCTTC; CDR3aa: CASSLFAGGGYTF
v_gene: TRBV5-1; d_gene: TRBD1; j_gene: TRBJ2-2; abundance: -; CDR3nt: TGCGCCAGCAGCCTAAGACAGGGAGACACCGGGGAGCTGTTTTTT; CDR3aa: CASSLRQGDTGELFF